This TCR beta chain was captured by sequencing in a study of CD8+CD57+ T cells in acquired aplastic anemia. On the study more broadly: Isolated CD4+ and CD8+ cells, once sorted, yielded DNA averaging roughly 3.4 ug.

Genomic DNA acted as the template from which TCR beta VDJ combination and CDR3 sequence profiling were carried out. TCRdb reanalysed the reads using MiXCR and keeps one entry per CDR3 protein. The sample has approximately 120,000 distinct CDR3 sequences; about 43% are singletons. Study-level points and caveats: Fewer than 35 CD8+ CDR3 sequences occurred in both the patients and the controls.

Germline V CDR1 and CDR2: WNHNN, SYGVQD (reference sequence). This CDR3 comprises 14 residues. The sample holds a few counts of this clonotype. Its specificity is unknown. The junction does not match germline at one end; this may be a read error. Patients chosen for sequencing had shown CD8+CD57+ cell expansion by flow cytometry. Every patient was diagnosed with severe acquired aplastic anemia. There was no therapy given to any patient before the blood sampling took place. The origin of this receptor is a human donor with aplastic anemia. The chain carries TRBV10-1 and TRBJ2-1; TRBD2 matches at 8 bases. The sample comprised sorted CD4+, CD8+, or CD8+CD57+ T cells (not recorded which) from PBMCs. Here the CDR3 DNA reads TGCGCCAGCAGTGGTAGCGGGGAGGCAGGTGAGCAGTTCTTT. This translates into CASSGSGEAGEQFF.